The sequence of this TCR beta chain was determined in a study of blood T cell repertoires in COVID-19. The CDR3 spans 15 residues. From germline, CDR1 is SNHLY and CDR2 FYNNEI. J lost 6 bases, V lost 7 bases, and 13 bases had no gene match. Original processing notes: From reference gene primer amplification, estimates of nucleated cell counts were derived. Only in-frame clones appear in the TCRdb table, and some are missing; sequencing was by immunoSEQ multiplex PCR. V and J calls and clone size are as listed in that table; D and trimming were resolved from the DNA. This table holds some 220,000 clones, about four fifths found once.

V usage is TRBV2 and J usage is TRBJ2-7; 9 nucleotides match TRBD2. Sequencing used peripheral blood. This receptor was taken from a woman aged 55-69 years with acute or convalescent COVID-19. In DNA, the CDR3 is TGTGCCAGCAAAATACTGAAGGGACTAGCTGGCGAGCAGTACTTC. Protein: CASKILKGLAGEQYF.